This T cell receptor beta chain is drawn from a study of blood T cell repertoires in COVID-19. Method: immunoSEQ multiplex PCR; TCRdb's copy keeps in-frame clones and lacks some. The sample holds about 4,900 clones; roughly two thirds are singletons and the top ten take about 37%. V dropped 2 bases and J dropped 1; count of bases not matched to a gene: 4. From germline, CDR1 is MGHRA and CDR2 YSYEKL. This CDR3 is built from 15 residues. This TCR was sampled from a human donor in a cohort sampled during active COVID-19. The gene calls are TRBV4-1 and TRBJ1-2; TRBD1 matches 7 bases. Material for sequencing was peripheral blood. In nucleotides, the CDR3 is TGCGCCAGCAGCCAACCGGGACAGAGTAACTATGGCTACACCTTC. It codes for CASSQPGQSNYGYTF.